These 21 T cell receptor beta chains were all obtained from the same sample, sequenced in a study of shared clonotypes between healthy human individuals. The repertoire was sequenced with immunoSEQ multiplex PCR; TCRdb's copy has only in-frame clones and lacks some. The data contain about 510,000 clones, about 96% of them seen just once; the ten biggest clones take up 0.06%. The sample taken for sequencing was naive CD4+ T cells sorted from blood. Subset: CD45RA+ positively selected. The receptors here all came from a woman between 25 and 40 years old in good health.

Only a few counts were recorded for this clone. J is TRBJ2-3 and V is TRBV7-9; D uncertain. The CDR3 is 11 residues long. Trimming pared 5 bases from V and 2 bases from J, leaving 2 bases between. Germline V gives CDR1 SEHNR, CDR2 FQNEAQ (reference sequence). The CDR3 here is CASSNTDTQYF. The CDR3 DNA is TGTGCCAGCAGCAACACAGATACGCAGTATTTT.

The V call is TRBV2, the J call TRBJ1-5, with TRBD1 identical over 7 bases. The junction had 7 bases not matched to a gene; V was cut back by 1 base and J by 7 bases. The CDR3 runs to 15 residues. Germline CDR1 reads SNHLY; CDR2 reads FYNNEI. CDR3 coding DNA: TGTGCCAGCAGTGAAGGACAGGGAGGGCTGCAGCCCCAGCATTTT. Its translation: CASSEGQGGLQPQHF.

CDR3 region: CASSLFVPGELFF. In DNA form, the CDR3 reads TGTGCCAGCAGCTTATTCGTTCCCGGGGAGCTGTTTTTT. The chain has TRBV7-2 and TRBJ2-2; D unclear. V lost 2 bases to trimming and J lost 6 bases, with 7 bases between them. Germline assignment: CDR1 SGHTA and CDR2 FQGNSA. CDR3 size: 13 residues.

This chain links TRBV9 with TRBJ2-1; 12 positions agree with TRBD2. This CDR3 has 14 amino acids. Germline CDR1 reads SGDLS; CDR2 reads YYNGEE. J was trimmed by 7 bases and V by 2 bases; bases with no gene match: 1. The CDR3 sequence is CASSVTSGSNEQFF. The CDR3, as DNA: TGTGCCAGCAGCGTGACTAGCGGGAGTAATGAGCAGTTCTTC.

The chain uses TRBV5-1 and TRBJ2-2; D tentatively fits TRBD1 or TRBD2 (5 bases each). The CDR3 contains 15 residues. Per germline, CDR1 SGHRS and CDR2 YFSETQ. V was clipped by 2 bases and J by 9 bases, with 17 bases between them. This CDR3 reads CASSFVGTKPRELFF. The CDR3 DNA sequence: TGCGCCAGCAGCTTCGTGGGGACGAAGCCGCGGGAGCTGTTTTTT.

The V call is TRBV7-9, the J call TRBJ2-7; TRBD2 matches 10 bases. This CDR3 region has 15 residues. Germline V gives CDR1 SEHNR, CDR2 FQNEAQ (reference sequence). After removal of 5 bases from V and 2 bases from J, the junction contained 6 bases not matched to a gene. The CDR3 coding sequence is TGTGCCAGCAGCACGGGACTAGCGTCTACCTACGAGCAGTACTTC. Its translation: CASSTGLASTYEQYF.

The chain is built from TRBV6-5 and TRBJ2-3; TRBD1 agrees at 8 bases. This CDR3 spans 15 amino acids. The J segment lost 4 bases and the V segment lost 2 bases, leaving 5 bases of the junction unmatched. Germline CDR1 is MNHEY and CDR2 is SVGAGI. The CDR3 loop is CASSYVAGGADTQYF. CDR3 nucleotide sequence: TGTGCCAGCAGTTACGTGGCAGGGGGCGCAGATACGCAGTATTTT.

The DNA for the CDR3 is TGTGCCAGCGGCCGGGACAGGTCCTACGAGCAGTACTTC. Its translation is CASGRDRSYEQYF. The rearrangement joins TRBV6-5 to TRBJ2-7; 8 bases are shared with TRBD1. CDR1 and CDR2 from the germline V gene are MNHEY and SVGAGI. The CDR3 loop spans 13 amino acids. With 8 bases clipped from V and 1 base from J, the junction kept 4 bases outside the gene matches.

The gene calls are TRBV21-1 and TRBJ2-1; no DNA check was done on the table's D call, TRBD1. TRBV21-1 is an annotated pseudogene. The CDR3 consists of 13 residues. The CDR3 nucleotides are TGTGCCAGCAGCATGCGCCAGGCTGAGGAGCAGTTCTTC. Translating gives CASSMRQAEEQFF.

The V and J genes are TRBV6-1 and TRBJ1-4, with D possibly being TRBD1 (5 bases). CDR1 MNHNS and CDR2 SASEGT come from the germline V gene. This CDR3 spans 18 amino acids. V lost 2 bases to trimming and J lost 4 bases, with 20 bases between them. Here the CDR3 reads CASSERGGRVGVNEKLFF. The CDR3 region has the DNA TGTGCCAGCAGTGAAAGGGGCGGCAGGGTGGGGGTTAATGAAAAACTGTTTTTT.

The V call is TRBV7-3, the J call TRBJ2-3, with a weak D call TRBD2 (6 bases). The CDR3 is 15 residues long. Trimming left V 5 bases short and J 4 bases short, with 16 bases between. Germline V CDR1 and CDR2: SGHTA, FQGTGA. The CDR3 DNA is TGTGCCAGCAGCCCCGTGGGGGGAGAAGCAGATACGCAGTATTTT. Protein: CASSPVGGEADTQYF.

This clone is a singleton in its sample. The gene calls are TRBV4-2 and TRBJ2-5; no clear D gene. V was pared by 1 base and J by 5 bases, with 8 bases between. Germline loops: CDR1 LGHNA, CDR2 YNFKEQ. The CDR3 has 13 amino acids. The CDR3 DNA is TGTGCCAGCAGCCAAGGGGAAGGGGAGACCCAGTACTTC. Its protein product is CASSQGEGETQYF.

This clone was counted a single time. The CDR3 protein is CASLKGQGNQPQHF. The DNA for the CDR3 is TGTGCCAGCCTAAAGGGACAGGGTAATCAGCCCCAGCATTTT. This rearrangement joins TRBV21-1 to TRBJ1-5; the table gives TRBD1 as D, unverified against the DNA. TRBV21-1 is shown as a pseudogene. The CDR3 sequence is 14 residues long.

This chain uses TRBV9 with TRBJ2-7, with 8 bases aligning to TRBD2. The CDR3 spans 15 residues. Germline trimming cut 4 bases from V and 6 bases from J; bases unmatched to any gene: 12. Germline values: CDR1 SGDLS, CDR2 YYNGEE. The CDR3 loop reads CASSSTGTSNFEQYF. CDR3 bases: TGTGCCAGCAGCTCGACCGGGACTAGTAACTTCGAGCAGTACTTC.

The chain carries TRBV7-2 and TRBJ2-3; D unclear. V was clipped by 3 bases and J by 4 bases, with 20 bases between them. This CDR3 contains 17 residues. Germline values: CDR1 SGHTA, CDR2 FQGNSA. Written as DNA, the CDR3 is TGTGCCAGCAGCTTGAGTATAATCTCGCCAGTGCCAGATACGCAGTATTTT. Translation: CASSLSIISPVPDTQYF. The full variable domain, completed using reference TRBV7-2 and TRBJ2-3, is GAGVSQSPSNKVTEKGKDVELRCDPISGHTALYWYRQSLGQGLEFLIYFQGNSAPDKSGLPSDRFSAERTGGSVSTLTIQRTQQEDSAVYLCASSLSIISPVPDTQYFGPGTRLTVL.

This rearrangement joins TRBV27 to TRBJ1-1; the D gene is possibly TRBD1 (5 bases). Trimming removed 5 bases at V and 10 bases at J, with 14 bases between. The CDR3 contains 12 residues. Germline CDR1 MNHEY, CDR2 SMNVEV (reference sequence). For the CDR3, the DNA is TGTGCCAGCAGTACTCAGAGCAGGGCAGCTTTCTTT. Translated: CASSTQSRAAFF.

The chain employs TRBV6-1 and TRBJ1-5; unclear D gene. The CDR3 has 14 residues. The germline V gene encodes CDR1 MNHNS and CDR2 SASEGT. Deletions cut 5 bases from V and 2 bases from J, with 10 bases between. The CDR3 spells CASSWESGNQPQHF. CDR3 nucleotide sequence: TGTGCCAGCAGTTGGGAGTCAGGCAATCAGCCCCAGCATTTT.

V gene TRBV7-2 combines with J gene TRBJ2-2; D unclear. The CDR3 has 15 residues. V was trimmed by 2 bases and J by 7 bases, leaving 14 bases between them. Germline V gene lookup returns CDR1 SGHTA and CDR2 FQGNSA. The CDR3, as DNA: TGTGCCAGCAGCTTAAGGCTAGGTATCGGCGGGGAGCTGTTTTTT. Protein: CASSLRLGIGGELFF.

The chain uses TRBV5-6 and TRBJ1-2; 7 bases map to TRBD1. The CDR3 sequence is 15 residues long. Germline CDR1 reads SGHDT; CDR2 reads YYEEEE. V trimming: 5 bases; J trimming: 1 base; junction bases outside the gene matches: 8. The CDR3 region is CASRKTGSGNYGYTF. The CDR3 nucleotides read TGTGCCAGCAGGAAGACAGGGAGCGGTAACTATGGCTACACCTTC.

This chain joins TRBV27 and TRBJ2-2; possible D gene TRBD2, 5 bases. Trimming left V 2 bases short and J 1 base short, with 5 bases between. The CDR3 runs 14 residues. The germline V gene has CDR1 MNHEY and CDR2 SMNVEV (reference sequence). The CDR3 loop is CASSLGRNTGELFF. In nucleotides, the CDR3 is TGTGCCAGCAGTTTAGGGAGGAACACCGGGGAGCTGTTTTTT.

Here the CDR3 reads CASSFGRDGDQPQHF. For the CDR3, the DNA is TGTGCCAGCAGCTTCGGGAGGGATGGGGATCAGCCCCAGCATTTT. The chain employs TRBV12-1 and TRBJ1-5. TRBV12-1 has pseudogene status. CDR3 length: 15 residues.